This T cell receptor beta chain comes out of a study of blood T cells in healthy people across ages. Whole-study context: Capturing about one barcoded beta molecule per two T cells was achieved by template switching.

A J-beta primer mix and a sample-barcoded 5' primer were used in a second PCR of about 6 to 12 cycles. All cDNA molecules were each tagged by a template-switch adaptor with 12 random nucleotides. TCRdb redid the calling of the 5' RACE reads with MiXCR, one entry per CDR3 protein. This table has about 830,000 distinct CDR3 sequences, 62% appearing once. The CDR3 extends over 15 amino acids. The germline V and J ends were trimmed by 6 bases and 7 bases, with 16 bases remaining between them. The extraction recovered at least 5.5 micrograms of total RNA per sample. The gene calls are TRBV12-3 or TRBV12-4 and TRBJ1-6, with TRBD1 as a possible D gene (6 bases). The receptor's source is a man aged 25-45 years in good health. Sequenced sample: blood. The CDR3 here is CASSTMTGFNSPLHF. The CDR3 nucleotides read TGTGCCAGCAGCACAATGACAGGCTTCAATTCACCCCTCCACTTT.